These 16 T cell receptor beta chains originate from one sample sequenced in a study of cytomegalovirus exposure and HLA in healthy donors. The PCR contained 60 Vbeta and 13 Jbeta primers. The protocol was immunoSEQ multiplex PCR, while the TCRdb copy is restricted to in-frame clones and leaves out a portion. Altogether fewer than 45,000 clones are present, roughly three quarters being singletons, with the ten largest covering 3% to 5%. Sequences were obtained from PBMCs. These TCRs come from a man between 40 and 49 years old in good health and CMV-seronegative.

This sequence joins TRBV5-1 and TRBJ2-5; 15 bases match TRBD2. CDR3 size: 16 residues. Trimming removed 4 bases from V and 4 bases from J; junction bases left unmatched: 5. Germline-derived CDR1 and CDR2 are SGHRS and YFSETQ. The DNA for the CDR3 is TGCGCCAGCAGCCGGACTAGCGGGGGGGCCGGAGAGACCCAGTACTTC. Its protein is CASSRTSGGAGETQYF.

CDR3 DNA sequence: TGTGCCAGTAGTCCCGACAGGGGTCAGCCCCAGCATTTT. Translated: CASSPDRGQPQHF. The genes are TRBV19 and TRBJ1-5, with 8 nucleotides matching TRBD1. The CDR3 spans 13 residues. J gave up 6 bases and V 5 bases, and 3 bases lay outside the gene matches. The germline CDR1 and CDR2 sequences are LNHDA and SQIVND (reference sequence).

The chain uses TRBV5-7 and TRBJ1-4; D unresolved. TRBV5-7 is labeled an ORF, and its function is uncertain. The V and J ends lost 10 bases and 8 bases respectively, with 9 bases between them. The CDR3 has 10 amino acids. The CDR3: CARAREKLFF. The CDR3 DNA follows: TGTGCCCGTGCTAGGGAAAAACTGTTTTTT.

The CDR3 protein is CAISEYSGGGKNIQYF. CDR3 nucleotides: TGTGCCATCAGTGAGTATAGCGGGGGCGGCAAAAACATTCAGTACTTC. The chain couples TRBV10-3 to TRBJ2-4; 9 positions match TRBD2. The trim removed 1 base at V and 3 bases at J, leaving 4 bases unmatched. The germline gives CDR1 ENHRY, CDR2 SYGVKD. This CDR3 comprises 16 residues.

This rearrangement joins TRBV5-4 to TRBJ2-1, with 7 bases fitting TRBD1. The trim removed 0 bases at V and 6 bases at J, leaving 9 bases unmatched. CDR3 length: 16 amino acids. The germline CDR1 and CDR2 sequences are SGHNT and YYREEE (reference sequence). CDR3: CASSLAWTGISNEQFF. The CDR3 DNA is TGTGCCAGCAGCTTGGCTTGGACAGGAATAAGCAATGAGCAGTTCTTC.

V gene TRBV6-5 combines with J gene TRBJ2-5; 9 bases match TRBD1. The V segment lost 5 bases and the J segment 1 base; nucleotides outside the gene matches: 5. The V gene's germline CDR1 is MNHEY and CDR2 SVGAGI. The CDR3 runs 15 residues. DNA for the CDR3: TGTGCCAGCAGTCCCTTGACAGGGGGCCAAGAGACCCAGTACTTC. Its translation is CASSPLTGGQETQYF.

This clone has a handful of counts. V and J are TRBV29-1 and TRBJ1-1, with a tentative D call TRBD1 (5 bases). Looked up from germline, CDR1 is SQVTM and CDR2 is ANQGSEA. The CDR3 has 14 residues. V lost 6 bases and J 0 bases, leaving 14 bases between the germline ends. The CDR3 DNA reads TGCAGCGTCGCCCGGACAACGTTGAACACTGAAGCTTTCTTT. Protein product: CSVARTTLNTEAFF.

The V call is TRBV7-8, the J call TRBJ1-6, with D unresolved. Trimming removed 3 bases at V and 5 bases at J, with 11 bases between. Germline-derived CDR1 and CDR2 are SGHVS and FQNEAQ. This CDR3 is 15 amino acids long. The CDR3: CASSFSRVNNSPLHF. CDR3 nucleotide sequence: TGTGCCAGCAGCTTTTCCCGGGTTAATAATTCACCCCTCCACTTT.

The CDR3 nucleotides are TGTGCCAGCAGCTCTCGGGGGGGTGGAGGACAGCCCCAGCATTTT. This gives the protein CASSSRGGGGQPQHF. The rearrangement joins TRBV7-2 to TRBJ1-5, with a possible D match to TRBD1 (5 bases). There are 15 residues in the CDR3. The V end was cut by 4 bases, the J end by 7 bases, with 17 bases between. The germline V gene encodes CDR1 SGHTA and CDR2 FQGNSA.

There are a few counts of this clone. This CDR3 reads CASSWTVNQETQYF. The CDR3 DNA reads TGTGCCAGCAGCTGGACAGTTAACCAAGAGACCCAGTACTTC. This chain links TRBV5-6 with TRBJ2-5; TRBD1 might be the D (6 bases). Trimming removed 3 bases at V and 0 bases at J, with 9 bases between. Germline V gene lookup returns CDR1 SGHDT and CDR2 YYEEEE. The CDR3 sequence is 14 residues long. Variable domain in full (rest from reference TRBV5-6 and TRBJ2-5): DAGVTQSPTHLIKTRGQQVTLRCSPKSGHDTVSWYQQALGQGPQFIFQYYEEEERQRGNFPDRFSGHQFPNYSSELNVNALLLGDSALYLCASSWTVNQETQYFGPGTRLLVL.

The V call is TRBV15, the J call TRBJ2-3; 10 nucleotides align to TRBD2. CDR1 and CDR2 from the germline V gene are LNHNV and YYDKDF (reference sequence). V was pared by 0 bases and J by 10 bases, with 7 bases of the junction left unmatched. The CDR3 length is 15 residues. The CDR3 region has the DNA TGTGCCACCAGCAGAGATCGGGGCAGCGGGGGGGCGCAGTATTTT. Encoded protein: CATSRDRGSGGAQYF.

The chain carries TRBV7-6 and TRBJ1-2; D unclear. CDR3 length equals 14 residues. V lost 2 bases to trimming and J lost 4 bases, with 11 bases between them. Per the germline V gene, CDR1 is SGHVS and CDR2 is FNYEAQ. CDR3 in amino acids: CASSLLSGTYGYTF. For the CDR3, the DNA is TGTGCCAGCAGCTTATTGAGCGGAACCTATGGCTACACCTTC. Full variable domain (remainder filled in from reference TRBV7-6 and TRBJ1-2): GAGVSQSPRYKVTKRGQDVALRCDPISGHVSLYWYRQALGQGPEFLTYFNYEAQQDKSGLPNDRFSAERPEGSISTLTIQRTEQRDSAMYRCASSLLSGTYGYTFGSGTRLTVV.

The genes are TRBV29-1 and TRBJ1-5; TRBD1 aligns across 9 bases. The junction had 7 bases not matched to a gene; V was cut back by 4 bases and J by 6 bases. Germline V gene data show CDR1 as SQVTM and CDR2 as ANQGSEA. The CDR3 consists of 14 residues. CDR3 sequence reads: CSVAEQGAGQPQHF. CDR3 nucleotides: TGCAGCGTTGCCGAACAGGGGGCGGGTCAGCCCCAGCATTTT.

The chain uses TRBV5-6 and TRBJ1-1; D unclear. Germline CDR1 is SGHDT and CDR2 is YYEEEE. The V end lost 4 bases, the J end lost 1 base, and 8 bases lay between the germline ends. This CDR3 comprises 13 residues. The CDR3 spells CASSLGRNTEAFF. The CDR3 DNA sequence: TGTGCCAGCAGCCTTGGGCGGAACACTGAAGCTTTCTTT.

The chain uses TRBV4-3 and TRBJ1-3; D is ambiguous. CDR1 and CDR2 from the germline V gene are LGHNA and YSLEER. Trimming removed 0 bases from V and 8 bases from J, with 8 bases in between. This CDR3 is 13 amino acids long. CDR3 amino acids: CASSQDPQHTIYF. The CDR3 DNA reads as TGCGCCAGCAGCCAAGACCCACAGCACACCATATATTTT.

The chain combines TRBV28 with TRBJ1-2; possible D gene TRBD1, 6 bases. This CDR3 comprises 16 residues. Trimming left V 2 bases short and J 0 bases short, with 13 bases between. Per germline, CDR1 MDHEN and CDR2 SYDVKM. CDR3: CASSLAGQKANYGYTF. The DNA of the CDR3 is TGTGCCAGCAGTTTAGCCGGACAGAAAGCTAACTATGGCTACACCTTC.